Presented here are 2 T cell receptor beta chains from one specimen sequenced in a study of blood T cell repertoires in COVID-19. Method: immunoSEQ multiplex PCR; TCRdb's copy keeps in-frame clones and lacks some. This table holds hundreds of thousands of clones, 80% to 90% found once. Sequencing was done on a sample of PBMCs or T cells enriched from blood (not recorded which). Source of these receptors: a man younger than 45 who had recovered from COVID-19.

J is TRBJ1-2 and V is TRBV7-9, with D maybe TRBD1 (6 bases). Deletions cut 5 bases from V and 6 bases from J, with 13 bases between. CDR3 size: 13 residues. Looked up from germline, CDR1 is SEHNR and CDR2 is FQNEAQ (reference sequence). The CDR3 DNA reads TGTGCCAGCAGCGAGAAGAACAGGGATGGCTACACCTTC. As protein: CASSEKNRDGYTF.

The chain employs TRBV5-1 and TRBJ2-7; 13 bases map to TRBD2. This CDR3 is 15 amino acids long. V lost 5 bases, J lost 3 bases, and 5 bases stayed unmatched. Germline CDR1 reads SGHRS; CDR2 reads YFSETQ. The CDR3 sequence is CASRPGTSGNYEQYF. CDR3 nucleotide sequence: TGCGCCAGCAGACCCGGGACTAGCGGGAACTACGAGCAGTACTTC.